This TCR beta chain was captured by sequencing in a study of cytomegalovirus exposure and HLA in healthy donors. Whole-study results and caveats: Sequencing likely produced, as an artifact, a cluster of highly shared sequence variants. Excluded were some V segments that proved indistinguishable, including TRBV6-2 and TRBV6-3. Rarity held for most TCR sequences, but there were some public TCRs that occurred in many donors. A later analysis linked roughly 17,000 TCR beta sequences to HLA alleles at 0.05 false discovery rate.

A note on this clone: The antigen is not known.

Germline CDR1 KGHSH, CDR2 LQKENI. Trimming took 6 bases from V and 4 from J, leaving 16 bases between them. The CDR3 length is 14 residues. PCR used 60 Vbeta primers and 13 Jbeta primers. Sequencing was performed with immunoSEQ multiplex PCR; in TCRdb, only in-frame clones are kept and a portion is missing. Seen here are 250,000 to 350,000 clones, over 85% observed once, and the top ten hold more than 2%. The clonotype comes from a young woman in good health and CMV-seronegative. Sample: PBMCs. The chain employs TRBV18 and TRBJ2-7; no clear D. CDR3 residues: CASSRPPGTYEQYF. CDR3 nucleotides: TGTGCCAGCTCCCGCCCCCCGGGTACTTACGAGCAGTACTTC.